Following are 32 T cell receptor beta chains from one sample sequenced in a study of shared clonotypes between healthy human individuals. Sequencing used immunoSEQ multiplex PCR; TCRdb keeps in-frame clones, though not all of them. The table has 330,000 or so clones, around 67% seen once. The sample taken for sequencing was memory CD4+ T cells sorted from blood. Sample subset: CD45RA-negative fraction. All receptors come from a man in his thirties or forties in good health.

V usage is TRBV6-1 and J usage is TRBJ2-3; D unresolved. The CDR3 totals 12 residues. Germline assignment: CDR1 MNHNS and CDR2 SASEGT. Between the trimmed V and J ends, which lost 7 bases and 7 bases, there was a span of 12 bases. In nucleotides, the CDR3 is TGTGCCAGCATTAACCCTAGGAATACGCAGTATTTT. Protein: CASINPRNTQYF.

The chain carries TRBV7-9 and TRBJ2-1; 14 nucleotides line up with TRBD2. The junction had 11 bases not matched to a gene; V was cut back by 6 bases and J by 4 bases. Germline CDR1 and CDR2: SEHNR and FQNEAQ (reference sequence). The CDR3 totals 18 residues. CDR3 nucleotides: TGTGCCAGCAGAGAGGGACTAGCGGGAGCGTACGGTTACAATGAGCAGTTCTTC. The encoded protein is CASREGLAGAYGYNEQFF.

This clone has a handful of counts. The chain has TRBV6-6 and TRBJ2-5, with a weak D call TRBD1 (5 bases). The CDR3 sequence is 13 residues long. CDR1 is MNHNY and CDR2 is SVGAGI in the germline V gene (reference sequence). The V and J ends lost 2 bases and 4 bases respectively, with 8 bases between them. For the CDR3, the DNA is TGTGCCAGCAGTTACGCAGGGCCAGAGACCCAGTACTTC. Its translation: CASSYAGPETQYF.

The gene calls are TRBV7-2 and TRBJ2-7, with D unclear. Germline-derived CDR1 and CDR2 are SGHTA and FQGNSA. The CDR3 covers 14 residues. V shed 7 bases and J shed 4 bases, with 17 bases lying between them. This CDR3 is CASKPGLLYYEQYF. For the CDR3, the DNA is TGTGCCAGCAAACCAGGCCTACTATATTACGAGCAGTACTTC. The variable domain in full, completed from reference TRBV7-2 and TRBJ2-7, reads GAGVSQSPSNKVTEKGKDVELRCDPISGHTALYWYRQSLGQGLEFLIYFQGNSAPDKSGLPSDRFSAERTGGSVSTLTIQRTQQEDSAVYLCASKPGLLYYEQYFGPGTRLTVT.

The table lists this clone with a count of one. The rearrangement joins TRBV5-1 to TRBJ2-2, with 10 nucleotides matching TRBD2. The CDR3 covers 16 residues. Germline values: CDR1 SGHRS, CDR2 YFSETQ. V dropped 2 bases and J dropped 0; count of bases not matched to a gene: 1. The CDR3 region has the DNA TGCGCCAGCAGCTTAACTAGCGGGGCGAACACCGGGGAGCTGTTTTTT. It is translated as CASSLTSGANTGELFF.

The chain couples TRBV5-4 to TRBJ1-3; maybe TRBD1 (6 bases). CDR1 is SGHNT and CDR2 is YYREEE in the germline V gene (reference sequence). There are 18 residues in the CDR3. Trimming took 4 bases from V and 0 from J, leaving 20 bases between them. This CDR3 is CASSIGGGGPSSGNTIYF. The DNA of the CDR3 is TGTGCCAGCAGCATTGGCGGCGGGGGCCCCTCCTCTGGAAACACCATATATTTT.

The chain links TRBV6-5 to TRBJ1-1; D is ambiguous. V lost 0 bases and J lost 3, with 11 bases in between. CDR1 is MNHEY and CDR2 is SVGAGI in the germline V gene. The CDR3 runs to 15 residues. The CDR3: CASSYSSIQDTEAFF. CDR3 coding DNA: TGTGCCAGCAGTTACTCGAGTATCCAGGACACTGAAGCTTTCTTT.

V usage is TRBV29-1 and J usage is TRBJ2-5; no clear D gene. Looked up from germline, CDR1 is SQVTM and CDR2 is ANQGSEA. Trimming took off 3 bases at V and 0 bases at J, with 8 bases between the two ends. The CDR3 contains 13 residues. The DNA of the CDR3 is TGCAGCGTTGAGGTTAGGCACCAAGAGACCCAGTACTTC. Amino acids: CSVEVRHQETQYF.

This clone came up a few times. The chain carries TRBV27 and TRBJ1-2; no reliable D call. V was shortened by 6 bases and J by 8 bases, with 16 bases between the two germline ends. Germline V CDR1 and CDR2: MNHEY, SMNVEV (reference sequence). The CDR3 runs 13 residues. DNA of the CDR3: TGTGCCAGCAGGGGCAGGATTAATTCGGGCTACACCTTC. Its protein product is CASRGRINSGYTF.

Only a few counts were recorded for this clone. This chain links TRBV29-1 with TRBJ2-5; 11 bases fit TRBD1. The CDR3 runs to 15 residues. Germline V gene sequence: CDR1 SQVTM, CDR2 ANQGSEA. Trimming took 1 base from V and 4 from J; bases not matched to a gene: 5. In DNA, the CDR3 is TGCAGCGTTGAAGCGGACAGGGGGCGCACAGAGACCCAGTACTTC. The encoded protein is CSVEADRGRTETQYF.

This clone was counted a single time. The CDR3 region is CASSQRPRLGETQYF. For the CDR3, the DNA is TGCGCCAGCAGCCAACGTCCCCGATTAGGCGAGACCCAGTACTTC. The chain carries TRBV4-1 and TRBJ2-5, with D unclear. CDR1 and CDR2 (germline): MGHRA, YSYEKL. The CDR3 loop spans 15 amino acids. The ends were cut back, 2 bases at V and 5 bases at J, with 15 bases in the middle.

The J gene is TRBJ2-3, the V gene TRBV7-6, with 11 nucleotides matching TRBD2. The V segment lost 2 bases and the J segment 5 bases; nucleotides outside the gene matches: 3. The CDR3 has 15 amino acids. CDR1 and CDR2 (germline): SGHVS, FNYEAQ. The CDR3 protein is CASSLLAGGGDTQYF. CDR3 sequence (DNA): TGTGCCAGCAGCTTATTAGCGGGAGGGGGAGATACGCAGTATTTT.

The V call is TRBV5-1, the J call TRBJ2-2, with a weak D call TRBD2 (6 bases). The CDR3 length is 16 residues. Germline loops: CDR1 SGHRS, CDR2 YFSETQ. Trimming pared 4 bases from V and 1 base from J, leaving 14 bases between. The CDR3 here is CASSVGGAENTGELFF. The CDR3 coding sequence is TGCGCCAGCAGCGTGGGAGGTGCGGAGAACACCGGGGAGCTGTTTTTT.

This chain links TRBV10-3 with TRBJ2-1; D gene unclear. Germline V gene lookup returns CDR1 ENHRY and CDR2 SYGVKD. Trimming cost V 2 bases and J 6 bases, with 2 bases left between them. The CDR3 consists of 11 residues. CDR3 sequence reads: CAISEINEQFF. The DNA for the CDR3 is TGTGCCATCAGTGAGATCAATGAGCAGTTCTTC.

The rearrangement uses TRBV2 and TRBJ1-3, with D perhaps matching TRBD1 (6 bases). Trimming left V 7 bases short and J 0 bases short, with 10 bases between. This CDR3 has 14 residues. In germline, CDR1 is SNHLY, CDR2 FYNNEI. The CDR3 nucleotides are TGTGCCAGCACCGGAGGGGGCTCTGGAAACACCATATATTTT. This codes for CASTGGGSGNTIYF.

The gene calls are TRBV20-1 and TRBJ1-2, with D perhaps matching TRBD1 (5 bases). With 7 bases removed from V and 6 bases from J, the gap between germline ends came to 6 bases. CDR3 length: 9 residues. Germline loops: CDR1 DFQATT, CDR2 SNEGSKA (reference sequence). The CDR3 loop is CSGGDGYTF. The DNA for the CDR3 is TGCAGTGGAGGGGATGGCTACACCTTC.

This clone was seen only once. The same CDR3 can be traced to other DNA sequences in this sample. The chain uses TRBV28 and TRBJ2-7, with D possibly TRBD2 on 6 matching bases. V lost 2 bases to trimming and J lost 6 bases, with 8 bases between them. Germline lookup yields CDR1 MDHEN and CDR2 SYDVKM. This CDR3 has 12 amino acids. CDR3 amino acids: CASSLTSSEQYF. The CDR3 coding sequence is TGTGCCAGCAGTTTAACTAGCTCCGAGCAGTACTTC.

This clone has only a few counts. This chain connects TRBV4-1 to TRBJ1-1, with D uncertain. Germline loops: CDR1 MGHRA, CDR2 YSYEKL. This CDR3 is 15 amino acids long. V lost 3 bases and J 6 bases, leaving 17 bases between the germline ends. Here the CDR3 DNA reads TGCGCCAGCAGCCATCCAGGCCGAGAAGGCGCTGAAGCTTTCTTT. The encoded protein is CASSHPGREGAEAFF.

The CDR3 DNA is TGTGCCAGCAGTTTACCCCCGCGCCAGCATTTT. Amino acids: CASSLPPRQHF. This chain uses TRBV28 with TRBJ1-5; D is undetermined. Trimming removed 2 bases at V and 12 bases at J, with 8 bases between. There are 11 residues in the CDR3. Looked up from germline, CDR1 is MDHEN and CDR2 is SYDVKM.

The chain couples TRBV19 to TRBJ2-1; D might be TRBD2 (6 bases). Trimming stripped 8 bases from V and 6 bases from J, with 20 bases between. Germline V gene sequence: CDR1 LNHDA, CDR2 SQIVND (reference sequence). The CDR3 extends over 15 amino acids. The CDR3 DNA follows: TGTGCCAGTTCCCAGGAGGGGCGAAAGGGCAATGAGCAGTTCTTC. It codes for CASSQEGRKGNEQFF.

J is TRBJ2-1 and V is TRBV19; D possibly corresponds to TRBD2 (5 bases). CDR1 LNHDA and CDR2 SQIVND come from the germline V gene (reference sequence). CDR3 size: 15 residues. V dropped 4 bases and J dropped 8 bases, with 18 bases sitting between them. CDR3 sequence reads: CASSTGLGMSDEQFF. The CDR3 region has the DNA TGTGCCAGTAGTACAGGACTCGGGATGAGCGATGAGCAGTTCTTC.

The chain recombines TRBV6-1 with TRBJ2-7; 8 nucleotides align to TRBD1. This CDR3 is 14 amino acids long. J lost 5 bases, V lost 5 bases, and 8 bases had no gene match. Germline V gives CDR1 MNHNS, CDR2 SASEGT. The CDR3 loop reads CASSPRTGIDEQYF. Here the CDR3 DNA reads TGTGCCAGCAGTCCCCGGACAGGGATCGACGAGCAGTACTTC.

This clone was seen many times. The identical CDR3 is also encoded by other nucleotide sequences in the sample. CDR3 DNA: TGTGCCAGCAGCCAAGGGAGGGACAGGCGATACGAGCAGTACTTC. This encodes CASSQGRDRRYEQYF. The chain recombines TRBV14 with TRBJ2-7, with 8 bases fitting TRBD1. The germline CDR1 and CDR2 sequences are SGHDN and FVKESK. Trimming at V came to 1 base and at J to 4 bases, leaving 6 bases not matched to a gene. The CDR3 sequence is 15 residues long.

The table lists this clone with a few counts. V is TRBV5-8 and J is TRBJ2-7; TRBD1 or TRBD2 may be the D gene (5 bases each). The CDR3 covers 13 residues. The ends were cut back, 0 bases at V and 6 bases at J, with 10 bases in the middle. The germline gives CDR1 SGHTS, CDR2 YDEGEE. The CDR3 nucleotides are TGTGCCAGCAGCTTGGTGGGGGTGGCCGAGCAGTACTTC. This encodes CASSLVGVAEQYF.

This clone was observed a few times. This sequence joins TRBV28 and TRBJ2-7; D is possibly TRBD2 (6 bases). Germline CDR1 is MDHEN and CDR2 is SYDVKM. The length of the CDR3 is 12 residues. V was shortened by 5 bases and J by 6 bases, with 11 bases between the two germline ends. In nucleotides, the CDR3 is TGTGCCAGCAGTGGCGGGACGTTCGAGCAGTACTTC. Protein sequence: CASSGGTFEQYF. Supplemented by reference TRBV28 and TRBJ2-7, the full variable domain reads DVKVTQSSRYLVKRTGEKVFLECVQDMDHENMFWYRQDPGLGLRLIYFSYDVKMKEKGDIPEGYSVSREKKERFSLILESASTNQTSMYLCASSGGTFEQYFGPGTRLTVT.

This rearrangement joins TRBV30 to TRBJ2-1, with 14 bases identical to TRBD2. This CDR3 is 16 amino acids long. J gave up 9 bases and V 2 bases, and 9 bases lay outside the gene matches. Germline V gene sequence: CDR1 GTSNPN, CDR2 SVGIG (reference sequence). The CDR3 region is CAWSQPGTSGRSEQFF. CDR3 sequence (DNA): TGTGCCTGGAGTCAACCCGGGACTAGCGGGAGAAGTGAGCAGTTCTTC.

This chain links TRBV4-3 with TRBJ2-5; D is unclear. Per germline, CDR1 LGHNA and CDR2 YSLEER. This CDR3 has 13 residues. Trimming took 0 bases from V and 5 from J, leaving 7 bases between them. DNA of the CDR3: TGCGCCAGCAGCCAAGAAGCTTGGGAGACCCAGTACTTC. Translated: CASSQEAWETQYF.

This clone was counted ten times or more. The rearrangement uses TRBV4-3 and TRBJ1-4; D call uncertain. The length of the CDR3 is 15 residues. Trimming shortened V by 2 bases and J by 3 bases, and 10 bases separated the two germline ends. Germline CDR1 reads LGHNA; CDR2 reads YSLEER. The DNA of the CDR3 is TGCGCCAGCAGCCAAAGGACGGAGTCTAATGAAAAACTGTTTTTT. This gives the protein CASSQRTESNEKLFF.

The chain links TRBV5-6 to TRBJ2-1, with TRBD2 identical over 14 bases. There are 15 residues in the CDR3. The germline V gene encodes CDR1 SGHDT and CDR2 YYEEEE. V lost 5 bases to trimming and J lost 8 bases; unmatched junction nucleotides: 6. The CDR3 bases are TGTGCCAGCAGTCCGACTAGCGGGAGGGAGGATGAGCAGTTCTTC. Translating gives CASSPTSGREDEQFF. Full variable domain (missing parts from reference TRBV5-6 and TRBJ2-1): DAGVTQSPTHLIKTRGQQVTLRCSPKSGHDTVSWYQQALGQGPQFIFQYYEEEERQRGNFPDRFSGHQFPNYSSELNVNALLLGDSALYLCASSPTSGREDEQFFGPGTRLTVL.

The chain recombines TRBV27 with TRBJ2-7; 8 bases are shared with TRBD1. The germline V gene encodes CDR1 MNHEY and CDR2 SMNVEV (reference sequence). The junction had 8 bases not matched to a gene; V was cut back by 5 bases and J by 5 bases. CDR3 length equals 14 residues. Here the CDR3 reads CASSGVGTGHEQYF. CDR3 nucleotide sequence: TGTGCCAGCAGTGGAGTCGGGACAGGACACGAGCAGTACTTC.

The V and J genes are TRBV18 and TRBJ2-3, with D possibly matching TRBD2 (6 bases). There are 15 residues in the CDR3. Germline CDR1 KGHSH, CDR2 LQKENI. V was clipped by 0 bases and J by 6 bases, with 13 bases between them. DNA of the CDR3: TGTGCCAGCTCACCACCGAGCAGGCGGGATGATACGCAGTATTTT. It translates to CASSPPSRRDDTQYF.

The gene calls are TRBV9 and TRBJ2-7; D gene uncertain. Looked up from germline, CDR1 is SGDLS and CDR2 is YYNGEE. The V end was cut by 0 bases, the J end by 5 bases, with 12 bases between. The CDR3 is made up of 14 amino acids. The CDR3 region is CASSVDFSSNEQYF. In DNA, the CDR3 is TGTGCCAGCAGCGTAGATTTTAGTTCCAACGAGCAGTACTTC.